The T cell receptor beta chain described here comes from a study of blood T cell repertoires in COVID-19. This clone was counted only a few times. The data were produced by immunoSEQ multiplex PCR, yet TCRdb's version contains in-frame clones alone and is incomplete. The sample yields 200,000 to 250,000 clones, more than 65% seen once. Germline V CDR1 and CDR2: SGHTA, FQGTGA. With 2 bases clipped from V and 3 bases from J, the junction kept 2 bases outside the gene matches. The length of the CDR3 is 14 residues. The clonotype originates from an elderly woman with acute or convalescent COVID-19. Sequencing was done on a sample of peripheral blood. This rearrangement joins TRBV7-3 to TRBJ2-7; 9 positions agree with TRBD2. The CDR3 DNA is TGTGCCAGCAGCTTATCTAGCGGGGTCTACGAGCAGTACTTC. Its protein product is CASSLSSGVYEQYF.